The sequence of this T cell receptor (beta chain) was determined in a study of shared clonotypes between healthy human individuals. The study's findings and limits: Among a few donors, roughly 5% of naive CD4 clonotypes were found in common. Generation probability values for non-shared clonotypes were lower than those for clonotypes shared by all four donors. The expectation was that sequencing depth would affect clonotype sharing among donors.

As regards this clone: No antigen is known for it.

For every subset, genomic DNA was evenly distributed across several immunoSEQ plates. Sequenced by immunoSEQ multiplex PCR; TCRdb stores in-frame clones only, minus some. The sample has roughly 400,000 clones, roughly 96% seen once. The CDR3 covers 13 residues. Trimming took 7 bases from V and 5 from J, leaving 13 bases between them. The germline CDR1 and CDR2 sequences are MNHNS and SASEGT. The rearrangement joins TRBV6-1 to TRBJ2-3; D is perhaps TRBD1 (5 bases). Sequencing was performed on memory CD8+ T cells sorted from blood. As for subset: CD45RO+ cells pooled with CCR7-negative TemRA cells. The sequence was obtained from a man aged 25-45 years in good health. CDR3 sequence (DNA): TGTGCCAGCATCTGGGGCAGGGAAGATACGCAGTATTTT. The encoded protein is CASIWGREDTQYF.